This T cell receptor (beta chain) was captured by sequencing in a study of response to subunit inactivated influenza vaccine. Study-level findings and limits: That few new T cells are recruited by each seasonal influenza vaccination was the authors' suggestion.

TCRdb re-called the RT-PCR reads through MiXCR, storing one row per CDR3 protein. The table includes hundreds of thousands of distinct CDR3 sequences, 6.5% to 8% detected once. With regard to this clonotype: Its antigen is undetermined.

The CDR3 consists of 16 residues. CDR1 is LGHNA and CDR2 is YNFKEQ in the germline V gene. Losses at the gene ends were 0 bases for V and 7 bases for J; bases not matched to a gene: 8. Sequencing was performed on PBMCs from blood, taken around 2 years after vaccination. The chain has TRBV4-2 and TRBJ2-7; 11 bases map to TRBD2. The receptor comes from a man aged 45 to 75 who received an inactivated influenza vaccine. The CDR3 sequence: CASSQDTSGRSGEQYF. CDR3 DNA sequence: TGTGCCAGCAGCCAAGATACTAGCGGGAGATCGGGGGAGCAGTACTTC.